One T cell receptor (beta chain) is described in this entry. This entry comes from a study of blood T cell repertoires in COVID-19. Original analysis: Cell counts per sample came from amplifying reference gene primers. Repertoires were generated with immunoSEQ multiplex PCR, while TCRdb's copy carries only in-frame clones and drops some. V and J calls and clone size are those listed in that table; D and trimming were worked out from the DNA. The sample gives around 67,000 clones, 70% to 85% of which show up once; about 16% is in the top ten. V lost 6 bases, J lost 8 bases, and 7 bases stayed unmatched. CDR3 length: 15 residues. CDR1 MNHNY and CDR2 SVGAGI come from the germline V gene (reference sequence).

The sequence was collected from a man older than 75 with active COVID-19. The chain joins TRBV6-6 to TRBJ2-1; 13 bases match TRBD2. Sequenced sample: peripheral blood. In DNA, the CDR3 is TGTGCCAGCAGCTCCGGACTAGCGGGAGCCTATGAGCAGTTCTTC. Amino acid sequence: CASSSGLAGAYEQFF.